A single sample is the source of the 9 T cell receptor beta chains below, sequenced in a study of T cell clonality in common variable immunodeficiency (dated by TCRdb to between 2015 and 2016). The library was obtained by the immunoSEQ multiplex PCR assay. In its TCRdb copy, this immuneACCESS table keeps in-frame sequences only and misses some clones. Where compared with another copy, unresolved V genes explain less than half of these, and the others have no known cause. This sample holds fewer than 65,000 clones in total, without any singletons. The biggest ten clones account for 0.83% of the sample. Input material: peripheral blood mononuclear cells. These receptors were collected from a person aged 18-70 years in good health.

Many counts were recorded for this clone. Partial CDR3 DNA: TGTGCCAGCAGCCCTTTGTGGCGGTCCTACGAG. Residues: CASSPLWRSYE. The full CDR3 protein reads CASSPLWRSYEQYF. The chain is built from TRBV7-9 and TRBJ2-7; D is unresolved. The read falls 3 residues short of the CDR3 end, and the missing part is taken from the germline J gene. The CDR3 covers 14 residues. Germline V CDR1 and CDR2: SEHNR, FQNEAQ (reference sequence). V was clipped by 5 bases and J by 1 base, with 12 bases between them.

This clone occurred many times. The observed sequence ends 3 residues before the CDR3 terminus, with the missing tail filled in from the germline J gene. The rearrangement joins TRBV5-1 to TRBJ2-1; TRBD2 matches at 8 bases. The germline gives CDR1 SGHRS, CDR2 YFSETQ. J gave up 8 bases and V 3 bases, and 7 bases lay outside the gene matches. CDR3 length: 14 amino acids. The CDR3 loop is CASSSSTSAYEQFF. CDR3 DNA (partial): TGCGCCAGCAGCTCATCGACTAGCGCTTATGAG.

This clone was detected many times. The DNA ends 3 residues before the CDR3 does, and the rest of the CDR3 is filled in from the germline J gene. This chain uses TRBV20-1 with TRBJ2-3; TRBD2 agrees at 7 bases. V lost 5 bases and J lost 4; bases outside the gene matches: 12. The CDR3 covers 15 residues. Per the germline V gene, CDR1 is DFQATT and CDR2 is SNEGSKA (reference sequence). The CDR3 here is CSAPKTSRGADTQYF. The sequenced CDR3 bases are TGCAGTGCTCCTAAAACTAGCCGGGGGGCAGATACG.

This clone was recorded many times. The CDR3 end is not reached by the read, which stops 3 residues before it; the germline J gene fills it in. V and J are TRBV5-4 and TRBJ1-3; possible D gene TRBD1, 5 bases. The CDR3 spans 15 residues. Germline CDR1 reads SGHNT; CDR2 reads YYREEE (reference sequence). V lost 4 bases and J lost 0, with 11 bases in between. CDR3 protein: CASSGTGRSGNTIYF. The CDR3 DNA, read in part, is TGTGCCAGCAGCGGTACAGGCCGCTCTGGAAACACC. Variable domain in full (rest from reference TRBV5-4 and TRBJ1-3): ETGVTQSPTHLIKTRGQQVTLRCSSQSGHNTVSWYQQALGQGPQFIFQYYREEENGRGNFPPRFSGLQFPNYSSELNVNALELDDSALYLCASSGTGRSGNTIYFGEGSWLTVV.

This clone was detected many times. The read terminates 3 residues before the CDR3 end, so the remaining end is supplied by the germline J gene. V usage is TRBV20-1 and J usage is TRBJ1-2; TRBD1 is a possible D gene (6 bases). CDR1 DFQATT and CDR2 SNEGSKA come from the germline V gene (reference sequence). The CDR3 loop spans 14 amino acids. V dropped 6 bases and J dropped 4 bases, with 18 bases sitting between them. The CDR3 here is CSAATRTAGYGYTF. The CDR3 bases that were read are TGCAGTGCCGCTACGCGGACAGCCGGCTATGGC.

This clone was seen at least ten times. The CDR3 extends 3 residues past the end of the read, so its final part is completed from the germline J gene. This chain links TRBV7-2 with TRBJ2-7, with 7 nucleotides matching TRBD1. Germline lookup yields CDR1 SGHTA and CDR2 FQGNSA. Unmatched junction bases numbered 8, after V lost 4 bases and J lost 2 bases. This CDR3 region has 15 residues. The CDR3 bases that were read are TGTGCCAGCAGCTCCTCGGGACAGAGGACCTACGAG. Translating gives CASSSSGQRTYE. The whole CDR3 region reads CASSSSGQRTYEQYF. Based on the CDR3 plus reference TRBV7-2 and TRBJ2-7, the full variable domain is GAGVSQSPSNKVTEKGKDVELRCDPISGHTALYWYRQSLGQGLEFLIYFQGNSAPDKSGLPSDRFSAERTGGSVSTLTIQRTQQEDSAVYLCASSSSGQRTYEQYFGPGTRLTVT.

The table lists this clone with many counts. The CDR3 goes on 3 residues after the read ends, and that part is filled in from the germline J gene. The chain uses TRBV5-1 and TRBJ2-3; D not certain. Trimming took 4 bases from V and 3 from J, leaving 9 bases between them. Per the germline V gene, CDR1 is SGHRS and CDR2 is YFSETQ. The CDR3 extends over 13 amino acids. The CDR3 here is CASSPGFTDTQYF. The part of the CDR3 DNA that was read is TGCGCCAGCAGCCCCGGTTTTACAGATACG.

This clone was detected many times. The CDR3 goes on 3 residues after the read ends, and that part is filled in from the germline J gene. The J gene is TRBJ2-1, the V gene TRBV19, with 10 bases that match TRBD2. The length of the CDR3 is 15 residues. Trimming took 4 bases from V and 0 from J; bases not matched to a gene: 0. Per germline, CDR1 LNHDA and CDR2 SQIVND (reference sequence). Partial CDR3 DNA: TGTGCCAGTAGTACTAGCGGGAGCTCCTACAATGAG. Translated, it gives CASSTSGSSYNE. The complete CDR3 protein is CASSTSGSSYNEQFF.

This clone occurred many times. The CDR3 is cut off 3 residues early in the read; its end comes from the germline J gene. The chain has TRBV19 and TRBJ1-1; 9 bases align to TRBD1. Trimming removed 6 bases from V and 0 bases from J; junction bases left unmatched: 8. In germline, CDR1 is LNHDA, CDR2 SQIVND (reference sequence). The CDR3 totals 16 residues. CDR3 loop: CASRYRGRVLNTEAFF. The covered CDR3 bases are TGTGCCAGTAGGTACAGGGGGCGAGTATTGAACACTGAA.